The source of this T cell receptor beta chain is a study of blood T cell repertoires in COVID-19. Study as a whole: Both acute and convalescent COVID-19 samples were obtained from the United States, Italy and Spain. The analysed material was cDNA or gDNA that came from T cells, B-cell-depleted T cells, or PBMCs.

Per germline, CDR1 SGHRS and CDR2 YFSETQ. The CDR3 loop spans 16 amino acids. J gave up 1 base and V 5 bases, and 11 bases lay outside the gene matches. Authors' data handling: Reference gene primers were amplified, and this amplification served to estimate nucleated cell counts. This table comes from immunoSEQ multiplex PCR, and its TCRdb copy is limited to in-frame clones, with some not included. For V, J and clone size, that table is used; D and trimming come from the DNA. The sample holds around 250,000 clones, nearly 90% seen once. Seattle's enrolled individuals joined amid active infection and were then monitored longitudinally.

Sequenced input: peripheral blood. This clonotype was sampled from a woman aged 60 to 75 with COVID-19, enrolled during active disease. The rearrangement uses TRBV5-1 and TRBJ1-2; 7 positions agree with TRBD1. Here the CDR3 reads CASRLAWAGGNYGYTF. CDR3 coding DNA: TGCGCCAGCAGACTAGCTTGGGCAGGGGGTAACTATGGCTACACCTTC.